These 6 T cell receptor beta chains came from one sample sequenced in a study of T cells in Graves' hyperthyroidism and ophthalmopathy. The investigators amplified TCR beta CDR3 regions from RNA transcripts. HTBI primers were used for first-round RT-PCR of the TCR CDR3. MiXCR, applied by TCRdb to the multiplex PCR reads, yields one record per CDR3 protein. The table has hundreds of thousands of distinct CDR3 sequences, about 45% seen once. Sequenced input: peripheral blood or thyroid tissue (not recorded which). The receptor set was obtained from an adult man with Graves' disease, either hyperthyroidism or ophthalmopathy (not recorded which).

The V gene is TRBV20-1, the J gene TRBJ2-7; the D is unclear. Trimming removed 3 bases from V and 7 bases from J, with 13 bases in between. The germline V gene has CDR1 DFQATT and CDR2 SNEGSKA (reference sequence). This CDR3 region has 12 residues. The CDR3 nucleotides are TGCAGTGCTAGTCTCAACATGGGGGAGCAGTACTTC. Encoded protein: CSASLNMGEQYF.

The CDR3 here is CSVVRGFGNTIYF. The DNA of the CDR3 is TGCAGCGTTGTTAGAGGGTTTGGAAACACCATATATTTT. The chain employs TRBV29-1 and TRBJ1-3; no clear D gene. This CDR3 is 13 amino acids long. V was trimmed by 4 bases and J by 3 bases, leaving 10 bases between them. Germline V gives CDR1 SQVTM, CDR2 ANQGSEA.

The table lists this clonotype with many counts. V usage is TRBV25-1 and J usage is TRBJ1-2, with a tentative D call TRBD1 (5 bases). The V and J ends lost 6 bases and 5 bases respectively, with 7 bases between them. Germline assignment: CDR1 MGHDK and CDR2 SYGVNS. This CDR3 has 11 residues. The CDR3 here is CASSQGYGYTF. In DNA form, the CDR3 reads TGTGCCAGCAGCCAGGGATATGGCTACACCTTC.

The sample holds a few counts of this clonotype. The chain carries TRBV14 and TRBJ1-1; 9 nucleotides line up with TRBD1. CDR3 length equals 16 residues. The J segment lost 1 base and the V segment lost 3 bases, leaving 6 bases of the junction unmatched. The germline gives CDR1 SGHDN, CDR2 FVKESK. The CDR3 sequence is CASSHRTGVRNTEAFF. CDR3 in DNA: TGTGCCAGCAGCCACCGGACAGGGGTAAGGAACACTGAAGCTTTCTTT.

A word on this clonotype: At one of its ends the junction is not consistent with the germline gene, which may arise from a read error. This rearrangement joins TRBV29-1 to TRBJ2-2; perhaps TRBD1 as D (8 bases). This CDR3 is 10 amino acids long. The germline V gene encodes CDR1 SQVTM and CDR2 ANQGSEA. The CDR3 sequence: CSVTGGELFF. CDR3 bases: TGCAGCGTTACAGGGGGGGAACTGTTTTTT.

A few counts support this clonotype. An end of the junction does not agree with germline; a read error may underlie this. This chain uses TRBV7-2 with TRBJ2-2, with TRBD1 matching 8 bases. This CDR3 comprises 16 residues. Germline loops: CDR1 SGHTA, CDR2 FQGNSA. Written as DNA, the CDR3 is TGCGCCAGCAGCCCATCCGGGACAGGTGTCACCGGGGAGCTGTTTTTT. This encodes CASSPSGTGVTGELFF.